This is a list of T cell receptor beta chains from one sample in a study of Ad26.COV2.S vaccination and SARS-CoV-2 variants. TCRdb keeps only in-frame clones here, not all; method: immunoSEQ multiplex PCR. The repertoire has around 310,000 clones, under 90% of them found once; the top ten carry around 5.5%. The starting material was peripheral blood, obtained in a trial of Ad26.COV2.S vaccine versus placebo. The receptors originated from a person aged 18-65 years who received the Ad26.COV2.S COVID-19 vaccine or a placebo. Each CDR3 is given with its conserved first and last residue. D genes are given only for firm matches.

cdr3_aa cdr3_nt v_call d_call j_call
CASSKLAETRGSTDTQYF TGTGCCAGTAGCAAATTAGCGGAAACACGTGGTAGCACAGATACGCAGTATTTT TRBV19 - TRBJ2-3
CASSQGWGAYGYTF TGTGCCAGCAGCCAAGGGTGGGGGGCCTATGGCTACACCTTC TRBV14 - TRBJ1-2
CASHTGRYTEAFF TGCGCCAGCCACACAGGGCGCTACACTGAAGCTTTCTTT TRBV5-1 - TRBJ1-1
CASSVGIASTGELFF TGTGCCAGCAGCGTAGGAATAGCGTCCACCGGGGAGCTGTTTTTT TRBV9 - TRBJ2-2
CASSVHQAGDTIYF TGTGCCAGCAGCGTCCACCAGGCAGGGGACACCATATATTTT TRBV9 - TRBJ1-3
CATSRETANYGYTF TGTGCCACCAGCAGAGAAACAGCTAACTATGGCTACACCTTC TRBV15 - TRBJ1-2
CASSQDVTVYEKLFF TGTGCCAGCAGCCAAGATGTGACAGTTTATGAAAAACTGTTTTTT TRBV3-1/TRBV3-2 - TRBJ1-4
CATRQGNQPQHF TGTGCCACCCGACAGGGAAATCAGCCCCAGCATTTT TRBV10-3 TRBD1 TRBJ1-5
CASSCTGGRRNIQYF TGTGCCAGCAGCTGTACAGGGGGTAGGAGGAACATTCAGTACTTC TRBV5-8 TRBD1 TRBJ2-4
CASSLRSEQYF TGTGCCAGCAGCTTAAGAAGCGAGCAGTACTTC TRBV11-2 - TRBJ2-7
CASSLRNGDQPQHF TGTGCCAGCAGCTTAAGGAACGGGGATCAGCCCCAGCATTTT TRBV13 - TRBJ1-5
CSVRRDLGLNTEAFF TGCAGCGTTCGCAGGGACCTGGGGCTGAACACTGAAGCTTTCTTT TRBV29-1 - TRBJ1-1
CASSQVRSSGGQEAQYF TGCGCCAGCAGCCAAGTTAGGAGTAGCGGGGGGCAGGAGGCCCAGTACTTC TRBV4-3 TRBD2 TRBJ2-5
CASSPGVRGTEAFF TGTGCCAGCAGCCCTGGGGTCAGGGGTACTGAAGCTTTCTTT TRBV6-2/TRBV6-3 - TRBJ1-1
CASSLDWDANEQFF TGTGCCAGCAGCTTAGATTGGGACGCAAATGAGCAGTTCTTC TRBV11-2 - TRBJ2-1
CASSPGTEETQYF TGCGCCAGCAGCCCGGGGACAGAAGAGACCCAGTACTTC TRBV5-1 TRBD1 TRBJ2-5